The T cell receptor (beta chain) described here comes from a study of OX40 agonist ivuxolimab in advanced cancers. On the study more broadly: At 0.01 to 10 mg/kg, ivuxolimab was administered intravenously to patients every 2 weeks.

This clone has just a few counts. The CDR3 consists of 16 residues. Germline V gene lookup returns CDR1 LGHNA and CDR2 YNFKEQ. The ends lost 0 bases at V and 1 base at J; junction bases unmatched: 5. Libraries were prepared by immunoSEQ multiplex PCR; TCRdb keeps only in-frame clonotypes and omits some of them. The table lists about 75,000 clones, more than 75% of them singletons. The chain joins TRBV4-2 to TRBJ2-7; 8 bases fit TRBD2. The receptor comes from an adult with an advanced solid tumor such as melanoma, head and neck, liver or kidney cancer. Sequenced here: CD4+ or CD8+ T cells sorted from blood, sampled in a trial of the OX40 agonist ivuxolimab. CDR3 nucleotides: TGTGCCAGCAGCCAAGATACGGGGGGGCTTTCCTACGAGCAGTACTTC. Translated, it gives CASSQDTGGLSYEQYF.